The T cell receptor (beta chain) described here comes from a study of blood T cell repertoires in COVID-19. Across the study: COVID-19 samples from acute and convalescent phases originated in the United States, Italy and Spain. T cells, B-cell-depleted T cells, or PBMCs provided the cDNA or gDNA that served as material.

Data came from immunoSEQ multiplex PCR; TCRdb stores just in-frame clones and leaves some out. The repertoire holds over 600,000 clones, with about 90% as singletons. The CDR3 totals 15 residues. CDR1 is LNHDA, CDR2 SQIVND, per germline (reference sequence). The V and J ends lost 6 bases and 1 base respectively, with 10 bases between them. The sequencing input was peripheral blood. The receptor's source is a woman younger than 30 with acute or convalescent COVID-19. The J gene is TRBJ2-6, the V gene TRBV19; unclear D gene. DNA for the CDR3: TGTGCCAGTAGCCTCCCCCGGTCTGGGGCCAACGTCCTGACTTTC. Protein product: CASSLPRSGANVLTF. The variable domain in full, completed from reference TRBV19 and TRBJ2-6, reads DGGITQSPKYLFRKEGQNVTLSCEQNLNHDAMYWYRQDPGQGLRLIYYSQIVNDFQKGDIAEGYSVSREKKESFPLTVTSAQKNPTAFYLCASSLPRSGANVLTFGAGSRLTVL.